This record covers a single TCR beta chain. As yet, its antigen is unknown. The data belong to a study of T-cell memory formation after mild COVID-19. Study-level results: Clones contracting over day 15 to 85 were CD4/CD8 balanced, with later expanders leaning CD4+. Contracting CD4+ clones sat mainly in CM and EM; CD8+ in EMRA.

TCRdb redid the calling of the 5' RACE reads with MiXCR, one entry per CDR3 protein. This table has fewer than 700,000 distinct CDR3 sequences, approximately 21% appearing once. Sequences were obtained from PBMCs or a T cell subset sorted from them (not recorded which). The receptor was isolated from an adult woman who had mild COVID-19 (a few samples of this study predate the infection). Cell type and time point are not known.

Here the CDR3 reads CASSLAGWENTEAFF. The DNA of the CDR3 is TGTGCCAGCAGCTTAGCAGGGTGGGAGAACACTGAAGCTTTCTTT. The chain couples TRBV7-2 to TRBJ1-1; D unresolved. Germline CDR1 SGHTA, CDR2 FQGNSA. The V gene lost 0 bases and the J gene lost 1 base, with 9 bases spanning the gap. This CDR3 has 15 residues.